This T cell receptor (beta chain) was sequenced during a study of human CD8 memory T cell subsets. Study outcomes and limitations: When diversity was estimated with Chao1, stem-like memory T cells appeared more diverse than precursor exhausted T cells.

Points on this clonotype: Antigen specificity is unknown.

CDR3 length equals 14 residues. The V gene's germline CDR1 is MDHEN and CDR2 SYDVKM. UMI-labeled 5' RACE produced the TCR beta libraries. TCRdb reprocessed the 5' RACE reads, with one entry per CDR3 protein and no DNA. This sample lists about 20,000 distinct CDR3 sequences; its ten largest clones have about 5%. The chain employs TRBV28 and TRBJ2-3; as DNA is missing, the TRBD1 call by TCRdb cannot be tested. This clonotype was sampled from a human donor in good health. The sample was CD8+ T cells from PBMCs. CDR3 residues: CASSLTGGADTQYF. The full variable domain, its missing parts supplied by reference TRBV28 and TRBJ2-3, is DVKVTQSSRYLVKRTGEKVFLECVQDMDHENMFWYRQDPGLGLRLIYFSYDVKMKEKGDIPEGYSVSREKKERFSLILESASTNQTSMYLCASSLTGGADTQYFGPGTRLTVL.